Listed below are T cell receptor beta chains from one sample, sequenced in a study of blood T cell repertoires in COVID-19. The data were produced by immunoSEQ multiplex PCR, yet TCRdb's version contains in-frame clones alone and is incomplete. The profile covers approximately 45,000 clones, with about 88% appearing a single time and over 4.5% taken by the ten largest. Sequenced material: peripheral blood. All receptors derive from a man aged 35-49 years with active COVID-19. The CDR3 runs from the conserved cysteine through the conserved F or W. D genes are given only for firm matches.

>TRBJ1-5|TRBV9|-
TGTGCCAGCAGCGTAGGGGAGGGGTCGTGGCAGCCCCAGCATTTT
CASSVGEGSWQPQHF
>TRBJ2-1|TRBV5-4|TRBD2
TGTGCCAGCAGCCCGGCCGGGGAGGGCGCAGATGAGCAGTTCTTC
CASSPAGEGADEQFF
>TRBJ2-7|TRBV28|-
TGTGCCAGCACCCTTTCCGGAGGGGAGGCCCCCTACGAGCAGTACTTC
CASTLSGGEAPYEQYF
>TRBJ1-2|TRBV7-9|-
TGTGCCAGCAGCTTAGTGAGCAGGGTATGGAATGGCTACACCTTC
CASSLVSRVWNGYTF
>TRBJ1-2|TRBV7-2|TRBD1
TGTGCCAGCAGTTATACAGGGGGCAATGGCTACACCTTC
CASSYTGGNGYTF
>TRBJ2-3|TRBV2|-
TGTGCCAGCAGTGAACAGGGGGGTACAGATACGCAGTATTTT
CASSEQGGTDTQYF
>TRBJ2-2|TRBV11-2|TRBD2
TGTGCCAGCAGCCGGGGGGAATTTAGCGGGGACACCGGGGAGCTGTTTTTT
CASSRGEFSGDTGELFF
>TRBJ2-7|TRBV6-1|TRBD1
TGTGCCAGCAGTGACGGACAGGGGGGGGCCTCAACCTACGAGCAGTACTTC
CASSDGQGGASTYEQYF
>TRBJ2-3|TRBV5-1|TRBD1
TGCGCCAGCAGCTTGGGCAGGGGGTACACAGATACGCAGTATTTT
CASSLGRGYTDTQYF
>TRBJ2-3|TRBV7-3|TRBD1
TGTGCCAGCAGCTTAGACAGGGGGAACACAGATACGCAGTATTTT
CASSLDRGNTDTQYF
>TRBJ2-3|TRBV7-2|-
TGTGCCAGCAGCCAACCCTTCCGGAGAGATACGCAGTATTTT
CASSQPFRRDTQYF
>TRBJ2-1|TRBV9|TRBD2
TGTGCCAGCAGCGTAGGACTAGCGGGAGGGTTTAATGAGCAGTTCTTC
CASSVGLAGGFNEQFF
>TRBJ2-6|TRBV28|-
TGTGCCAGCAGTTTATGGGGACTTCGGGCCAACGTCCTGACTTTC
CASSLWGLRANVLTF
>TRBJ2-7|TRBV7-6|TRBD2
TGTGCCAGCACCCAGGGACTAGCGGATAGCTCCTACGAGCAGTACTTC
CASTQGLADSSYEQYF